This T cell receptor (beta chain) was sequenced in a study of Ad26.COV2.S vaccination and SARS-CoV-2 variants. Across the whole study: Intramuscular Ad26.COV2.S doses were given once or twice, 56 days apart. Study findings and constraints: Greater spike-specific TCR breadth was seen in vaccine recipients than in placebo recipients. It was reported that spike-specific CD8+ and CD4+ T cell responses were substantially broad after vaccination.

The CDR3 has 14 amino acids. Per the germline V gene, CDR1 is SGHNT and CDR2 is YENEEA. The ends lost 5 bases at V and 7 bases at J; junction bases unmatched: 7. As for this clone: Its specificity is not known.

The assay was immunoSEQ multiplex PCR, and TCRdb's table has in-frame clones only and misses some. The sample consists of 300,000 to 450,000 clones, roughly 84% of them appearing once. Treatment defined: around 19 received Ad26.COV2.S at low or high dose, single or two shots; roughly five received placebo; per-sample allocation not given. Specimens were obtained on day 63 following the first vaccine or placebo injection. A Boston donor was an adult aged 18-55 years. The chain has TRBV11-3 and TRBJ2-4, with 8 bases lining up with TRBD1. The sequence derives from a person aged 18-65 years who received the Ad26.COV2.S COVID-19 vaccine or a placebo. The starting material was peripheral blood, obtained in a trial of Ad26.COV2.S vaccine versus placebo. In DNA form, the CDR3 reads TGTGCCAGCAGCAGGGGAGGACAGGGCAACATTCAGTACTTC. Encoded protein: CASSRGGQGNIQYF.